This note documents a single TCR beta chain sequence. The table came from immunoSEQ multiplex PCR; TCRdb's copy has only in-frame clones and leaves some out. This sample's table has under 200,000 clones. The data were obtained in a study of control samples from healthy donors and cancer patients. This TCR was recovered from a woman aged 25 to 39 in good health. Source material: blood.

The CDR3 DNA sequence: TGTGCCAGCAGCCCGGGGGACCGACTCCTACATTCACCCCTCCACTTT. This encodes CASSPGDRLLHSPLHF. This chain links TRBV5-4 with TRBJ1-6, with D perhaps TRBD1 (5 bases). The germline V and J ends were trimmed by 4 bases and 8 bases, with 19 bases remaining between them. CDR1 is SGHNT, CDR2 YYREEE, per germline (reference sequence). This CDR3 contains 16 residues. The full variable domain, rest sourced from reference TRBV5-4 and TRBJ1-6, is ETGVTQSPTHLIKTRGQQVTLRCSSQSGHNTVSWYQQALGQGPQFIFQYYREEENGRGNFPPRFSGLQFPNYSSELNVNALELDDSALYLCASSPGDRLLHSPLHFGNGTRLTVT.